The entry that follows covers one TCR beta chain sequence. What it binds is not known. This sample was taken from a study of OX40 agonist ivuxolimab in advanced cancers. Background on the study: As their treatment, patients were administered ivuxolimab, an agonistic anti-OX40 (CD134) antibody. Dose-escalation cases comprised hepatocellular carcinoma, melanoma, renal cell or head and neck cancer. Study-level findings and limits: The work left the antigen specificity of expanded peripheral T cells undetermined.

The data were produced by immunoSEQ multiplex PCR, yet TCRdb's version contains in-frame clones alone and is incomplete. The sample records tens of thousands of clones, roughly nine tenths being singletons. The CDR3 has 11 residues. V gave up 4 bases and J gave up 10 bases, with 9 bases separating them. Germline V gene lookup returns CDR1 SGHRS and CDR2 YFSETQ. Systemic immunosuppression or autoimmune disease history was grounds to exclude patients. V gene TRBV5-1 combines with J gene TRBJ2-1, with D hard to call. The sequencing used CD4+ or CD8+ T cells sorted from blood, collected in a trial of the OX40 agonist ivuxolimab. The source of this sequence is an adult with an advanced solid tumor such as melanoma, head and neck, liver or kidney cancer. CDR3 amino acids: CASSLTQEQFF. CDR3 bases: TGCGCCAGCAGCCTAACCCAGGAGCAGTTCTTC.